This T cell receptor (beta chain) was retrieved from a study of cytomegalovirus exposure and HLA in healthy donors (dated by TCRdb to 2015 to 2018). For context, the study as a whole: In an earlier analysis of fewer than 750 of the donors, approximately 300 Gb of sequence data and roughly 100 million unique TCR beta sequences from about 179 million T cells were reported. Of the 350 to 450 genotyped donors, over 80% were placed in the genetic ancestry cluster associated with self-reported Caucasian donors. To predict cytomegalovirus infection status, the study brought together high-throughput TCR immunosequencing, statistical association of individual TCRs with disease status, and machine learning. Both class I and class II loci were covered by HLA typing, at four-digit resolution. An early release that covered more than 550 HLA-typed donors contained approximately 300 gigabases of sequencing data and 80 million or so unique TCR sequences. Among approximately 370 genotyped donors of the cohort, an average of about 240,000 unique TCR beta nucleotide sequences was sequenced per donor, of which approximately 18% were non-productive. Genome-wide SNP genotypes for about three fifths of the 666 donors were used in a later genetic analysis, which treated that subset as a discovery cohort. Using immunosequencing, the study profiled T cell repertoires from some 670 subjects and related those repertoires to cytomegalovirus serostatus. Four to six DR-DQ haplotypes were handled as single units for association and clustering, since linkage in the cohort was strong. To study patterns of TCR occurrence, a later analysis re-analyzed previously published TCR beta repertoires from around 700 donors and added high-resolution HLA genotyping. The study aimed to test whether signatures of past pathogen exposure could be identified by cataloging public T cell receptors. All discovery cohort repertoires had been generated using a single sequencing platform. Rather than using new phenotypic data, the later analysis identified candidate immune exposures from TCR beta sequences and from how often those sequences occurred across donors. Donor age, sex, ethnicity and CMV serostatus were collected together with the repertoire data. The number of typed donors differed by locus: about 629-630 for A, B, C, DRB1 and DQB1; 500 to 550 for DQA1; approximately 600 for DPA1; and roughly 490 for DPB1. In an earlier analysis of 500 to 650 of the donors, high-throughput TCR beta sequencing was used to judge whether each TCR beta V gene segment behaved as functional or pseudogenic. Besides the first cohort of about 730 subjects, a separate validation cohort made up of 120 different subjects was used. Here is what the overall study found, with its caveats: The authors suggested that the approach could potentially be generalized to other disease states and immunological phenotypes. For the cohort, immune exposure information was limited to CMV serostatus. An association between a missense DCLRE1C variant and V-gene and J-gene trimming of TCR beta chains was found in a later genetic analysis and replicated in an independent cohort. In an earlier analysis of some 640 of the donors, most TCR beta V segments were observed in productive rearrangements about 90% or about 30% of the time, broadly matching IMGT annotations. Correlated functional status among segregating V segments might reflect linkage disequilibrium, but an unknown experimental factor could not be ruled out. A total of fewer than 200 TCR beta chains were listed by the study as associated with cytomegalovirus. The sequencing pipeline was judged likely to have produced a cluster of highly shared sequence variants as a technical artifact. The classifier was reported to diagnose cytomegalovirus status with high specificity and sensitivity in both the original and validation cohorts. The presence/absence analyses assumed that sequencing depth was roughly uniform across donors, and that assumption may not be true. Because counts were too low, 15 to 20 rarely observed V segments, including chromosome 9 orphons, were excluded from the earlier analysis of a few hundred of the donors. In a later analysis, HLA-associated TCR beta chains showed more clonal expansion and lower generation probabilities than non-associated chains that were equally common. A further reported finding was that TCR beta sequences accurately predicted the HLA-A and HLA-B alleles for most subjects in the first cohort. Across donors, most TCR sequences were observed very rarely, whereas some public TCRs were present in many individuals. According to a later analysis, parvovirus B19, influenza, CMV and Epstein-Barr virus appeared linked to several top co-occurrence clusters. Some IMGT-functional V segments, including TRBV6-2 and TRBV6-3, could not be distinguished by the 87-base-pair reads and were therefore excluded. Assigning TCR associations to individual alleles was difficult when HLA alleles, especially DR and DQ, strongly co-occurred. According to a later analysis, TCR association rates differed among HLA loci, with DRB1 alleles showing the most associated TCRs and HLA-C alleles showing the fewest. Specific HLA alleles were associated with 15,000 to 20,000 TCR beta sequences at a false discovery rate of 0.05 in a later analysis. Because HLA typing was unavailable for some donors at each locus, only the typed subset was used in association tests. A few of the identified cytomegalovirus-associated TCR beta chains were confirmed in vitro to be specific for cytomegalovirus antigens. A later analysis found that most CMV-associated TCR beta chains appeared HLA-restricted, with HLA associations seemingly driven largely by CMV exposure. This cohort had only TCR beta chains sequenced, and the lack of alpha or paired-chain data limited which features could be detected. In a later genetic analysis, fewer N-insertions in productive TCRs were reported among donors in an Asian-associated ancestry cluster than the approximately 710-donor mean.

A remark on this clone: Its antigen has not been determined. No quality values exist for individual bases; no much larger clone is one base distant.

In total, roughly 670 healthy bone marrow donors made up the cohort. Cohort members were all nominally healthy when sampled, although unrecorded immune exposures were likely present. The donor was CMV seronegative and was included in the group of 352 seronegative cohort members. Every donor gave a peripheral blood sample, and the peripheral blood mononuclear cells from that sample were used for TCR beta sequencing. Genomic DNA was extracted from the blood cell samples with the Qiagen DNeasy Blood Extraction Kit. Relative to germline, V is 3 bases shorter and J is 8 bases shorter, with 14 bases between their ends. Per the germline V gene, KGHSH is the CDR1 and LQKENI is the CDR2. There are 13 amino acids in the CDR3, from cysteine to phenylalanine inclusive. Here the CDR3 DNA is all that survives: 39 bases in frame from base 1. The library relied on the immunoSEQ multiplex PCR assay. For the multiplex PCR, a mixture combining 60 forward primers for TCR Vbeta segments and 13 reverse primers for TCR Jbeta segments was used. Amplification of the CDR3 region of rearranged TCR beta genes was performed with a multiplex PCR assay on genomic DNA. The amplified TCR beta libraries were sequenced on the Illumina HiSeq System as 87-base-pair reads. The paper's processing steps were these. In a later analysis, roughly 80 million unique TCR beta chains were counted across the roughly 670 repertoires, and some 10 million of these chains were shared by at least two donors. To remove PCR and sequencing errors, raw reads were error-corrected and collapsed into unique sequences using a nearest-neighbor algorithm that merged closely related sequences. V, D and J gene segments were assigned by aligning CDR3 sequences to IMGT reference sequences. For a sequence to be retained, a match of at least six nucleotides was required to both a V gene segment and a J gene segment. A rearrangement was called productive if the CDR3 had no stop codons and remained in frame with V and J, and every other rearrangement was called non-productive. CDR3 was defined according to IMGT convention as the region running from the second conserved V-encoded cysteine to the conserved J-encoded phenylalanine. The earlier analysis of fewer than 700 of the donors excluded sequences that lacked an unambiguous match to a single V gene segment. An earlier analysis of a few hundred of the donors called V segments functional above 56.7% productive rearrangements and segregating when the between-donor standard deviation exceeded 5%. A statistical classification framework was developed to diagnose cytomegalovirus status using the catalog of TCR beta chain sequences. A later analysis assigned V and J genes by comparing TCR nucleotide sequences with IMGT/GENE-DB human TR gene sequences. A later analysis assigned CDR3 sequences and most-parsimonious VDJ recombination scenarios with the TCRdist pipeline. A later analysis defined each TCR beta chain by its CDR3 amino acid sequence plus V-gene family, and excluded reads lacking a unique V-gene family. A later analysis removed over 500 highly shared, low-generation-probability nucleotide sequences to deal with suspected cross-contamination and a sequencing artifact. In a later analysis, a clonal expansion index was calculated for each public chain from normalized within-repertoire ranks of inferred template counts. A later analysis computed generation probabilities with a VDJ recombination model fitted to out-of-frame rearrangements, and checked the results against IGoR. Hypergeometric tests were used in a later analysis to score TCR-TCR, TCR-HLA and TCR-CMV co-occurrence, with a repertoire-size bias correction applied to the TCR pairs. A later analysis estimated false discovery rates by permuting HLA or CMV assignments 20 times. In a later analysis, co-occurring TCRs were grouped using DBSCAN, with TCRdist sequence similarity added in when clustering inside HLA-allele-positive subsets. For co-occurrence clustering, repertoires with fewer than 30,000 or more than 120,000 public chains were excluded, along with a handful of repertoires with anomalous nucleotide sharing. Sourced from immuneACCESS, this table was stored by TCRdb with only in-frame sequences that have V and J called. A share of the clones is absent; for the studies checked, an unresolved V gene accounts for under half, and the remainder has no known explanation. V and J calls and clone size come straight from that table; D and trimming were deduced from the DNA. The sample table holds roughly 190,000 clones, of which over 70% were seen once. The top ten clonotypes cover less than 4.5% of the sample.

The TCR sequence derives from a man aged 50 or older in good health and CMV-seronegative. Specimen: PBMCs. In this chain, TRBV18 is recombined with TRBJ2-7, with TRBD1 perhaps the D gene, on 5 matching bases. The nucleotide sequence reads TGTGCCAGCTCACCCCAAGACAGCCTACAGCAGTACTTC. It specifies CASSPQDSLQQYF.